Listed below are T cell receptor beta chains from one sample, sequenced in a study of OX40 agonist ivuxolimab in advanced cancers. Using immunoSEQ multiplex PCR, the repertoire was profiled, and TCRdb retains in-frame clones only, with some absent. The sample includes tens of thousands of clones, roughly 80% of them seen just once. Material: CD4+ or CD8+ T cells sorted from blood, obtained in a trial of the OX40 agonist ivuxolimab. The receptors were sampled from an adult with an advanced solid tumor such as melanoma, head and neck, liver or kidney cancer. Both conserved end residues are part of each CDR3. The order of the fields is CDR3 length, V gene, CDR3 protein.

>13|TRBV11-3
CASSTGDLAGYTF
>15|TRBV19
CASSVLWNSGNTIYF
>19|TRBV10-3
CAIRVAPGLAGDGSDTQYF
>16|TRBV5-1
CASSLGSGGMNTEAFF
>14|TRBV7-2
CASSLGQGAYEQYF
>15|TRBV19
CASMRNRGLYNEQFF
>14|TRBV7-2
CASSLQGFDTEAFF
>14|TRBV18
CASSPGQGESPLHF
>14|TRBV11-2
CASSFGQGAEEQYF
>15|TRBV19
CASSISDRVSYEQYF
>17|TRBV21-1
CASRKSPAHCGANVLTF
>14|TRBV19
CASSLGEIGTEAFF
>16|TRBV5-1
CASSSLYGGIQETQYF
>14|TRBV5-1
CASSWTDMNTEAFF
>15|TRBV19
CASGKAGEYTGELFF
>17|TRBV18
CASSPAGDSLMNTEAFF
>19|TRBV2
CASSGSLAGRLSGANVLTF
>17|TRBV7-8
CASSPGTSGSGSYEQYF
>15|TRBV7-8
CASSGLKGRSYEQYF
>17|TRBV14
CASSPRMAGQGAYGYTF
>13|TRBV5-4
CASSLGEERGYTF
>14|TRBV5-6
CASSLSLQVNEQFF
>12|TRBV5-4
CASSGQIYGYTF
>13|TRBV30
CAWSYGIRNTIYF
>15|TRBV19
CASSPGAGGATEAFF
>15|TRBV14
CASSPRLAGENEQFF
>14|TRBV18
CASSRQGGGQPQHF
>17|TRBV4-1
CASSSPGGSGVIDTQYF
>13|TRBV9
CASSPGQRDGYTF
>14|TRBV7-9
CASSFLSGTPTAFF
>15|TRBV11-2
CASSLDRGPYNEQFF
>17|TRBV5-6
CASSLSVRQRINYGYTF
>15|TRBV2
CASSSGQLAPGELFF